This TCR beta chain was identified during a study of breast tumors, draining lymph nodes, adjacent tissues (dated by TCRdb to 2016 to 2018). Looking at the study overall: The study compared TCR beta repertoires across tumor, adjacent nontumor tissue and axillary lymph nodes from breast cancer patients. In human breast cancer, the study set out to assess how tumor, surrounding tissue and draining lymph node repertoires relate to one another and whether T cells might be exchanged between them. The paper's findings and limits, for the study overall: Tumors showed preferential V and J gene usage, and their T-cell repertoire diversity fell below that of lymph nodes yet above that of nontumor tissue. The study presented the conclusion that tumor T cells originate in lymph nodes as consistent with a hypothesis, not as something directly demonstrated. The data were considered consistent with the idea that most tumor T cells come from the lymph node and then expand in tumor tissue. Tumor and nontumor tissue repertoires were significantly more similar in luminal-like than in basal-like breast cancer.

Including cysteine and phenylalanine, the CDR3 has 13 amino acids. Just the 39-base CDR3 DNA is kept, in frame starting at base 1. V is cut by 3 bases and J by 5 bases, and the space between the germline ends is 11 bases. According to the germline V gene, CDR1 reads SGHTS and CDR2 reads YDEGEE. TCRdb shows the sequencer as Illumina HiSeq 2000. Multiplex PCR amplification was used to generate the TCR beta chain libraries. High-throughput sequencing was used to analyze the amplified TCR beta chain products. TCRdb itself trimmed the public reads at Q25 with fastp, ran MiXCR and retained productive beta chains. Rows with one shared CDR3 protein collapse into an entry with the most common genes and DNA. In all, the sample holds over 60,000 distinct CDR3 sequences, and roughly 57% of those were seen once. The ten largest make up approximately 18% of the sample. Remarks on this clonotype: What this receptor recognizes is not known. Within one base of it there is no much larger clone, and no base qualities were kept.

The V and J segments used are TRBV5-8 and TRBJ2-5; TRBD1 is a possible D gene, resting on 6 matching bases. This receptor was identified in a female donor with breast cancer. Some clones in this sample may be carry-over from other donors' samples. The sequencing sample was made of breast tumor tissue. CDR3 protein: CASSSGQMETQYF. The DNA reads TGTGCCAGCAGCTCCGGACAGATGGAGACCCAGTACTTC. Joined to the reference TRBV5-8 and TRBJ2-5 proteins, this CDR3 gives the full variable domain: EAGVTQSPTHLIKTRGQQATLRCSPISGHTSVYWYQQALGLGLQFLLWYDEGEERNRGNFPPRFSGRQFPNYSSELNVNALELEDSALYLCASSSGQMETQYFGPGTRLLVL.